Listed below are T cell receptor beta chains from one sample, sequenced in a study of blood T cell repertoires in COVID-19. Assay used: immunoSEQ multiplex PCR; TCRdb lists only in-frame clones, some missing. The table has about 52,000 clones, around 92% seen once. The sequencing sample was made of peripheral blood. The source of these receptors is a middle-aged man with active COVID-19. Each CDR3 is given with its conserved first and last residue. The order of the fields is D gene, J gene, V gene, clone size, CDR3 protein, CDR3 DNA. The D gene is left open where the match is weak. A clone size is listed for some rows: how often the clone was seen (once, few, many), or a class if it is expanded.

TRBD2 | TRBJ2-3 | TRBV3-1/TRBV3-2 | . | CASSQDRFGGLVIDTQYF | TGTGCCAGCAGCCAAGATCGGTTCGGGGGACTAGTGATAGATACGCAGTATTTT
TRBD1 | TRBJ2-3 | TRBV9 | once | CASSVHWGQALTDTQYF | TGTGCCAGCAGCGTACACTGGGGACAGGCCCTCACAGATACGCAGTATTTT
. | TRBJ2-2 | TRBV7-2 | . | CASSPLRGLGTGELFF | TGTGCCAGCAGCCCACTCAGGGGTTTGGGGACCGGGGAGCTGTTTTTT
TRBD1 | TRBJ1-2 | TRBV2 | . | CASSEWGDRTYGYTF | TGTGCCAGCAGTGAATGGGGGGACAGGACCTATGGCTACACCTTC
TRBD1 | TRBJ1-1 | TRBV5-1 | . | CASSLTGTGVSSTEAFF | TGCGCCAGCAGCTTAACCGGGACAGGGGTTAGTAGCACTGAAGCTTTCTTT
. | TRBJ2-7 | TRBV5-1 | once | CASSLGPTVSYEQYF | TGCGCCAGCAGCCTGGGACCGACAGTCTCCTACGAGCAGTACTTC
TRBD1 | TRBJ2-1 | TRBV30 | once | CAWRKMTGEQFF | TGTGCCTGGAGGAAGATGACAGGGGAACAGTTCTTC
. | TRBJ2-2 | TRBV10-3 | . | CATHPTEINTGELFF | TGTGCCACCCACCCGACAGAAATTAACACCGGGGAGCTGTTTTTT
TRBD2 | TRBJ2-5 | TRBV4-3 | . | CASSQDYYRGGKPQETQYF | TGCGCCAGCAGCCAAGATTATTACCGCGGGGGGAAACCCCAAGAGACCCAGTACTTC
. | TRBJ2-3 | TRBV27 | . | CASSRSARASTDTQYF | TGTGCCAGCAGTCGAAGCGCCCGTGCTAGCACAGATACGCAGTATTTT
. | TRBJ1-1 | TRBV6-5 | . | CASSWNRAGTEAFF | TGTGCCAGCAGTTGGAACAGGGCTGGAACTGAAGCTTTCTTT
TRBD1 | TRBJ2-7 | TRBV30 | few | CAWSPGTGGYEQYF | TGTGCCTGGAGCCCCGGGACAGGGGGCTACGAGCAGTACTTC
TRBD1 | TRBJ2-2 | TRBV4-2 | . | CASSQNSRGLGGELFF | TGTGCCAGCAGCCAAAATTCAAGGGGGCTAGGTGGGGAGCTGTTTTTT
. | TRBJ1-6 | TRBV10-3 | . | CAISGQDYNSPLHF | TGTGCCATCAGTGGTCAGGATTATAATTCACCCCTCCACTTT